Presented here are 27 T cell receptor beta chains from one specimen sequenced in a study of cytomegalovirus exposure and HLA in healthy donors. PCR primers comprised 60 Vbeta and 13 Jbeta primers. Repertoires were generated with immunoSEQ multiplex PCR, while TCRdb's copy carries only in-frame clones and drops some. The data contain 85,000 to 130,000 clones, about 77% of them singletons. The sequencing sample was made of PBMCs. These receptors all stem from a woman aged 18-30 years in good health and CMV-seropositive.

This chain joins TRBV4-3 and TRBJ1-2; 8 bases are a match to TRBD1. The CDR3 contains 15 residues. Germline V lookup: CDR1 LGHNA, CDR2 YSLEER. V shed 7 bases and J 7 bases; nucleotides not matched to a gene: 14. CDR3 protein: CASKAGGRAGTGYTF. The CDR3 region has the DNA TGCGCCAGCAAGGCAGGGGGCCGCGCGGGGACTGGCTACACCTTC.

This clone appeared a few times. The chain has TRBV7-8 and TRBJ2-1, with no clear D. The CDR3 has 12 residues. V was cut by 6 bases and J by 6 bases, with 9 bases left in between. Germline V CDR1 and CDR2: SGHVS, FQNEAQ. CDR3 amino acids: CASRRTTNEQFF. The CDR3 DNA sequence: TGTGCCAGCAGACGAACAACCAATGAGCAGTTCTTC.

The rearrangement joins TRBV5-5 to TRBJ2-1, with 11 bases matching TRBD2. Germline values: CDR1 SGHKS, CDR2 YYEKEE (reference sequence). The CDR3 is made up of 15 amino acids. J was trimmed by 4 bases and V by 4 bases; bases with no gene match: 4. The DNA for the CDR3 is TGTGCCAGCAGCGGCGGGACTAGCGGATACAATGAGCAGTTCTTC. Translation gives CASSGGTSGYNEQFF.

The chain combines TRBV6-1 with TRBJ2-7, with TRBD1 identical over 12 bases. The CDR3 is made up of 19 amino acids. Germline CDR1 and CDR2: MNHNS and SASEGT. Losses at the gene ends were 3 bases for V and 3 bases for J; bases not matched to a gene: 15. The CDR3 here is CASSDLPGQGARDDYEQYF. The CDR3 bases are TGTGCCAGCAGTGACTTACCGGGACAGGGGGCGCGGGACGACTACGAGCAGTACTTC.

The CDR3 spells CASSPWTGAQETQYF. The CDR3 coding sequence is TGTGCCAGCAGCCCGTGGACAGGGGCCCAAGAGACCCAGTACTTC. The chain has TRBV7-2 and TRBJ2-5, with 9 bases that match TRBD1. Losses at the gene ends were 5 bases for V and 1 base for J; bases not matched to a gene: 5. Looked up from germline, CDR1 is SGHTA and CDR2 is FQGNSA. This CDR3 region has 15 residues.

The chain uses TRBV5-5 and TRBJ1-5, with 8 bases identical to TRBD1. With V trimmed by 1 base and J by 4 bases, 4 bases remained unmatched. Germline-derived CDR1 and CDR2 are SGHKS and YYEKEE (reference sequence). The CDR3 is 15 residues long. CDR3 coding DNA: TGTGCCAGCAGCTTGTTACAGGGGGAGAATCAGCCCCAGCATTTT. This sequence encodes CASSLLQGENQPQHF.

This clone appeared once. Within the sample, other DNA sequences also encode this same CDR3. J is TRBJ2-7 and V is TRBV6-5, with 9 bases identical to TRBD1. There are 14 residues in the CDR3. J lost 4 bases, V lost 5 bases, and 6 bases had no gene match. Per the germline V gene, CDR1 is MNHEY and CDR2 is SVGAGI. The CDR3 reads CASSQDRGLYEQYF. In nucleotides, the CDR3 is TGTGCCAGCAGTCAGGACAGGGGACTTTACGAGCAGTACTTC.

This clone was recorded once. The V and J genes are TRBV19 and TRBJ1-2, with a tentative D call TRBD1 (6 bases). CDR3 size: 15 residues. Deletions cut 5 bases from V and 5 bases from J, with 18 bases between. Germline lookup yields CDR1 LNHDA and CDR2 SQIVND (reference sequence). CDR3 residues: CASSVEVGTPYGYTF. As DNA, the CDR3 is TGTGCCAGTAGTGTCGAGGTGGGGACACCTTATGGCTACACCTTC. The full variable domain, completed using reference TRBV19 and TRBJ1-2, is DGGITQSPKYLFRKEGQNVTLSCEQNLNHDAMYWYRQDPGQGLRLIYYSQIVNDFQKGDIAEGYSVSREKKESFPLTVTSAQKNPTAFYLCASSVEVGTPYGYTFGSGTRLTVV.

There are a few counts of this clone. V usage is TRBV29-1 and J usage is TRBJ2-1; 8 nucleotides align to TRBD2. Germline loops: CDR1 SQVTM, CDR2 ANQGSEA. The ends lost 4 bases at V and 7 bases at J; junction bases unmatched: 6. This CDR3 has 13 residues. In DNA form, the CDR3 reads TGCAGCGTTGTGTCGGGAGGGCCAAATGAGCAGTTCTTC. Protein product: CSVVSGGPNEQFF.

This clone was seen only a few times. The chain carries TRBV6-5 and TRBJ1-4, with 11 bases that match TRBD1. The CDR3 runs 15 residues. V gave up 5 bases and J gave up 7 bases; unmatched junction bases: 6. Germline V gives CDR1 MNHEY, CDR2 SVGAGI. The CDR3 DNA follows: TGTGCCAGCAGTCGGGACAGGGGGTTGAGTGAAAAACTGTTTTTT. Amino acid sequence: CASSRDRGLSEKLFF.

The gene calls are TRBV7-2 and TRBJ2-7, with D possibly matching TRBD2 (5 bases). Trimming removed 5 bases from V and 0 bases from J, with 17 bases in between. CDR3 length: 16 residues. Germline CDR1 SGHTA, CDR2 FQGNSA. The CDR3 DNA reads TGTGCCAGCAGCATAAGCGGCGCAGAAGGCTCCTACGAGCAGTACTTC. Its translation: CASSISGAEGSYEQYF.

This clone was counted a single time. The chain recombines TRBV11-2 with TRBJ1-2; a weak D match, TRBD1 (5 bases). CDR3 length equals 16 residues. Trimming took off 4 bases at V and 6 bases at J, with 21 bases between the two ends. The germline gives CDR1 SGHAT, CDR2 FQNNGV. The CDR3 reads CASSSPRGGRGDGYTF. DNA for the CDR3: TGTGCCAGCAGCTCCCCCCGGGGGGGACGAGGGGATGGCTACACCTTC. The full variable domain, completed using reference TRBV11-2 and TRBJ1-2, is EAGVAQSPRYKIIEKRQSVAFWCNPISGHATLYWYQQILGQGPKLLIQFQNNGVVDDSQLPKDRFSAERLKGVDSTLKIQPAKLEDSAVYLCASSSPRGGRGDGYTFGSGTRLTVV.

V and J are TRBV19 and TRBJ2-7; D is uncertain. V was trimmed by 3 bases and J by 4 bases, leaving 10 bases between them. Germline CDR1 reads LNHDA; CDR2 reads SQIVND (reference sequence). The CDR3 extends over 13 amino acids. The CDR3 here is CASSIPGPYEQYF. Written as DNA, the CDR3 is TGTGCCAGTAGTATCCCGGGTCCTTACGAGCAGTACTTC.

This clone was counted between two and nine times. V is TRBV27 and J is TRBJ2-7, with 8 bases matching TRBD2. The germline CDR1 and CDR2 sequences are MNHEY and SMNVEV (reference sequence). The CDR3 is made up of 14 amino acids. V lost 6 bases to trimming and J lost 1 base; unmatched junction nucleotides: 5. CDR3 protein: CASRQRESSYEQYF. The CDR3 nucleotides are TGTGCCAGCAGGCAGCGGGAGTCGTCCTACGAGCAGTACTTC.

The chain is built from TRBV7-3 and TRBJ2-7; 10 nucleotides align to TRBD1. V shed 2 bases, J shed 3 bases, and the junction held 10 bases outside the gene matches. CDR1 and CDR2 from the germline V gene are SGHTA and FQGTGA. The CDR3 length is 17 residues. In nucleotides, the CDR3 is TGTGCCAGCAGCTTACCCCCGGACAGGGGGATTCTCTACGAGCAGTACTTC. As protein: CASSLPPDRGILYEQYF. The variable domain in full, with the rest retrieved from reference TRBV7-3 and TRBJ2-7, is GAGVSQTPSNKVTEKGKYVELRCDPISGHTALYWYRQSLGQGPEFLIYFQGTGAADDSGLPNDRFFAVRPEGSVSTLKIQRTERGDSAVYLCASSLPPDRGILYEQYFGPGTRLTVT.

The chain has TRBV27 and TRBJ2-7; D is perhaps TRBD1 (8 bases). The V end lost 8 bases, the J end lost 0 bases, and 23 bases lay between the germline ends. Germline CDR1 and CDR2: MNHEY and SMNVEV (reference sequence). The CDR3 runs 17 residues. The CDR3 spells CASAYTAGQVISYEQYF. The CDR3 DNA reads TGTGCCAGCGCTTATACAGCGGGACAGGTGATCTCCTACGAGCAGTACTTC.

The J gene is TRBJ2-6, the V gene TRBV29-1, with 8 bases lining up with TRBD2. The germline gives CDR1 SQVTM, CDR2 ANQGSEA. The length of the CDR3 is 18 residues. The trim removed 6 bases at V and 0 bases at J, leaving 13 bases unmatched. Here the CDR3 reads CSVGASGPLLSGANVLTF. The DNA of the CDR3 is TGCAGCGTCGGTGCTAGCGGGCCATTGCTCTCTGGGGCCAACGTCCTGACTTTC.

The chain employs TRBV30 and TRBJ2-7; 15 bases fit TRBD2. Unmatched junction bases numbered 1, after V lost 3 bases and J lost 4 bases. Germline V lookup: CDR1 GTSNPN, CDR2 SVGIG (reference sequence). The CDR3 runs to 14 residues. The DNA of the CDR3 is TGTGCCTGGAGCGGGACTAGCGGGAGGTACGAGCAGTACTTC. Protein sequence: CAWSGTSGRYEQYF.

The chain is built from TRBV28 and TRBJ2-7; 9 bases map to TRBD1. J was trimmed by 6 bases and V by 7 bases; bases with no gene match: 10. The CDR3 totals 14 residues. Germline V gene lookup returns CDR1 MDHEN and CDR2 SYDVKM. CDR3: CASISGTGFGEQYF. CDR3 DNA: TGTGCCAGCATCTCCGGGACAGGGTTTGGCGAGCAGTACTTC.

V gene TRBV4-1 combines with J gene TRBJ2-2; maybe TRBD1 (5 bases). Germline loops: CDR1 MGHRA, CDR2 YSYEKL. This CDR3 is 14 amino acids long. Trimming removed 4 bases from V and 1 base from J, with 7 bases in between. The CDR3 sequence is CASSPTENTGELFF. The CDR3 region has the DNA TGCGCCAGCAGCCCGACAGAGAACACCGGGGAGCTGTTTTTT.

This clone was counted only a few times. V is TRBV30 and J is TRBJ2-7; the match to TRBD2 covers 11 bases. The germline V gene encodes CDR1 GTSNPN and CDR2 SVGIG (reference sequence). The CDR3 loop spans 14 amino acids. V lost 4 bases to trimming and J lost 1 base; unmatched junction nucleotides: 3. CDR3 DNA sequence: TGTGCCTGGAACCGACTAGCGGGGTCCTACGAGCAGTACTTC. This encodes CAWNRLAGSYEQYF.

This CDR3 reads CASSPGLAGARETQYF. CDR3 DNA sequence: TGTGCCAGCTCACCAGGACTAGCGGGAGCCCGTGAGACCCAGTACTTC. V gene TRBV18 combines with J gene TRBJ2-5; TRBD2 matches 13 bases. Germline CDR1 KGHSH, CDR2 LQKENI. J gave up 5 bases and V 2 bases, and 5 bases lay outside the gene matches. CDR3 size: 16 residues. Together with reference TRBV18 and TRBJ2-5, the CDR3 gives the full variable domain: NAGVMQNPRHLVRRRGQEARLRCSPMKGHSHVYWYRQLPEEGLKFMVYLQKENIIDESGMPKERFSAEFPKEGPSILRIQQVVRGDSAAYFCASSPGLAGARETQYFGPGTRLLVL.

The chain couples TRBV4-2 to TRBJ2-6, with 10 bases fitting TRBD2. Trimming took 0 bases from V and 4 from J; bases not matched to a gene: 6. CDR1 is LGHNA, CDR2 YNFKEQ, per germline. This CDR3 is built from 18 residues. The CDR3 here is CASSQESGRASGANVLTF. DNA of the CDR3: TGTGCCAGCAGCCAAGAAAGCGGGAGGGCCTCGGGGGCCAACGTCCTGACTTTC.

The V and J genes are TRBV30 and TRBJ2-6; D is uncertain. Looked up from germline, CDR1 is GTSNPN and CDR2 is SVGIG (reference sequence). V lost 2 bases and J lost 0, with 8 bases in between. The CDR3 covers 15 residues. The CDR3 loop is CAWSLSDSGANVLTF. The CDR3, as DNA: TGTGCCTGGAGTTTGAGTGACTCTGGGGCCAACGTCCTGACTTTC.

V and J are TRBV7-9 and TRBJ2-3; TRBD1 matches at 12 bases. The CDR3 has 17 residues. The trim removed 6 bases at V and 0 bases at J, leaving 7 bases unmatched. Germline V gene sequence: CDR1 SEHNR, CDR2 FQNEAQ (reference sequence). DNA of the CDR3: TGTGCCAGCAGGTTACCGGGACAGGGGGCCAGCACAGATACGCAGTATTTT. Translating it yields CASRLPGQGASTDTQYF.

This sequence joins TRBV7-2 and TRBJ1-2; D is ambiguous. The CDR3 consists of 13 residues. V gave up 5 bases and J gave up 6 bases, with 13 bases separating them. The germline V gene has CDR1 SGHTA and CDR2 FQGNSA. The CDR3 loop reads CASSHGDGDGYTF. DNA of the CDR3: TGTGCCAGCAGCCACGGAGACGGAGATGGCTACACCTTC.

This clone was seen only a few times. In the same sample, other DNA sequences code for this CDR3. The rearrangement uses TRBV2 and TRBJ1-1; D ambiguous. V lost 3 bases, J lost 1 base, and 6 bases lay in between. CDR3 length: 13 amino acids. Germline assignment: CDR1 SNHLY and CDR2 FYNNEI. The DNA of the CDR3 is TGTGCCAGCAGTGAGTTAGAGAACACTGAAGCTTTCTTT. This translates into CASSELENTEAFF.